This record concerns one T cell receptor beta chain sequence. Ten or more counts support this clonotype. It lacks a known antigen. No qualities accompany the bases; no much larger clone lies one base away. These data belong to a study of T cell repertoires in cytomegalovirus infection (dated by TCRdb to the late 2010s). Regarding the study in general: Donor HLA type was relevant to the analysis, because carriage of CMV infection together with the matching HLA type was indicated by public TCR beta signatures.

What the study reported, not specific to this receptor: The ex vivo response was dominated by HLA-C-restricted CMV-specific TCR beta clonotypes, which also provided the single most frequent clonotype in two of eight donors. Carriers of CMV infection plus the relevant HLA type were discriminated by the cumulative frequency of public TCR beta family members in the study cohort and in an independent approximately 360-donor cohort.

TCRdb names Illumina HiSeq 1500 as the instrument used. TCRdb reprocessed the public reads (quality trimming at Q25 with fastp, clone calling with MiXCR) and kept in-frame beta chains. Each record represents a unique CDR3 protein, reported with the most common genes and DNA among its rows. The sample table records tens of thousands of distinct CDR3 sequences; 3.5% to 4% of these occur just once. The ten top clones hold roughly 22% of the sample. The specimen sequenced was PBMCs. The clonotype originates from a human donor in good health (CMV status not recorded). Some clones in this sample may be carry-over from other donors' samples.

The CDR3 reads as follows: CSVEDFNAETQYF. Here is the DNA: TGCAGCGTTGAAGATTTCAATGCAGAGACCCAGTACTTC. The V and J segments used are TRBV29-1 and TRBJ2-5; no confident D gene assignment can be made. Cut back by 0 bases and 4 bases, the V and J ends lie 9 bases apart. There are 13 amino acids in the CDR3, from cysteine to phenylalanine inclusive. Only the CDR3 part of the read is kept: 39 bases, read in frame from the first base. In the germline V gene, CDR1 corresponds to SQVTM and CDR2 to ANQGSEA.